The sample holds many counts of the clone carrying this T cell receptor (beta chain). As yet, its antigen is unknown. The sample belongs to a study of regulatory T cells in long-lasting Graves disease. Looking at the study overall: Antithyroid drug exposure in newly diagnosed Graves' patients had lasted under 3 months. Study-wide results and limits: Among the persistent patients, 2,741 public clonotypes were shared, more than the roughly 990 shared among new patients. Persistent Graves' patients showed less TCR diversity than newly diagnosed ones.

The CDR3 is 16 amino acids. In germline, CDR1 is PRHDT, CDR2 FYEKMQ (reference sequence). V shed 3 bases and J 0 bases; nucleotides not matched to a gene: 3. Building the TCR beta libraries relied on iRepertoire HTBI primers, and CDR3 regions underwent Arm-PCR. TCRdb re-called the multiplex PCR reads with MiXCR, one entry per CDR3 protein. Of about 300,000 distinct CDR3 sequences listed, more than 15% are singletons. Stated time point: newly diagnosed GD, antithyroid drugs for less than 3 months. Making the TCR library involved RNA that had been extracted from PBMCs. The source is a female donor with Graves disease. This chain links TRBV13 with TRBJ2-1; 9 bases are shared with TRBD2. Sequenced here: peripheral blood mononuclear cells (PBMCs), sampled at new diagnosis, from a patient treated with antithyroid drugs. The CDR3 here is CASSFGLARSYNEQFF. In DNA form, the CDR3 reads TGTGCCAGCAGCTTCGGACTAGCGCGCTCCTACAATGAGCAGTTCTTC.